This T cell receptor (beta chain) was identified in a study of tumor-infiltrating lymphocytes in primary liver carcinoma. Study-level background: Each of the samples returned roughly 3.5 to 8 million productive TCRbeta reads (a yield similar across tissue types).

Making TCR beta cDNA involved approximately 0.5 ug total RNA and a constant-region primer. What produced the TCR beta libraries was three nested multiplex PCR rounds using slightly modified ARM-PCR. TCRdb processed the multiplex PCR reads anew with MiXCR; each CDR3 protein has one entry. The table shows 100,000 to 150,000 distinct CDR3 sequences, with 64% occurring only once. Joint extraction of RNA and DNA used roughly 17-32 mg of bulk tissue that was unsorted. Chronic HBV infection, which was untreated, was present in the patients. This clonotype appeared many times. The sequenced sample was liver tumor tissue from sampling region 3. This sample's subset: tumor region T3, left-lateral pole. This TCR was sampled from a woman aged 55-70 years with primary liver carcinoma and hepatitis B virus infection.

The CDR3 region has the DNA TGCAGCGTCACCGGGACAGTGAACACCGGGGAGCTGTTTTTT. Its translation: CSVTGTVNTGELFF. This chain joins TRBV29-1 and TRBJ2-2; 7 bases are a match to TRBD1. The CDR3 has 14 amino acids. Germline V gene data show CDR1 as SQVTM and CDR2 as ANQGSEA. V lost 6 bases to trimming and J lost 1 base; unmatched junction nucleotides: 5.